Listed below are T cell receptor beta chains from one sample, sequenced in a study of vaccination and CD4 T cells after COVID-19. For these TCRs, the target antigens are not known. TCRdb independently ran MiXCR on the PCR reads; one entry per CDR3 protein. This table holds approximately 13,000 distinct CDR3 sequences, just under 30% found once. Sample: CD4+ T cells from blood, cultured in vitro, taken before SARS-CoV-2 vaccination. These receptors were collected from a human donor who received a COVID-19 vaccine. Each CDR3 is given with its conserved first and last residue. Each record gives: V gene, J gene, D gene, clone size, CDR3 protein, CDR3 DNA. D genes are given only for firm matches. Expanded clones are given a class, and other clones once, few, many or no size at all.

>TRBV5-4|TRBJ1-5|NA|NA
CASSLGGNSGNTIYFGEGRQPQHF
NA
>TRBV15|TRBJ1-1|NA|few
CATSRDRLNTEAFF
TGTGCCACCAGCAGAGACCGACTGAACACTGAAGCTTTCTTT
>TRBV11-3|TRBJ2-5|TRBD2|few
CASSQDPWTSGDEETQYF
TGTGCCAGCAGCCAGGACCCCTGGACTAGCGGGGATGAAGAGACCCAGTACTTC
>TRBV6-2/TRBV6-3|TRBJ2-7|NA|NA
CASRGLAYEQYF
TGTGCCAGCAGGGGACTGGCCTACGAGCAGTACTTC
>TRBV29-1|TRBJ1-1|NA|NA
CSVVSRRIRRGDTEAFF
TGCAGCGTTGTTAGCCGTCGTATTCGTCGGGGGGATACTGAAGCTTTCTTT
>TRBV10-3|TRBJ2-5|NA|NA
CAISGGTSGGGRAPETQYF
TGTGCCATCAGTGGAGGGACTTCTGGGGGCGGGAGAGCGCCGGAGACCCAGTACTTC
>TRBV12-3/TRBV12-4|TRBJ2-3|NA|NA
CASSHRNPSTDTQYF
TGTGCCAGCAGCCACAGGAATCCTAGCACAGATACGCAGTATTTT
>TRBV7-2|TRBJ2-7|TRBD2|medium-sized
CASSSRTGGIYEQYF
TGTGCCAGCAGCTCTCGGACGGGGGGAATATACGAGCAGTACTTC
>TRBV6-1|TRBJ2-2|NA|NA
CASSASYDGELFF
TGTGCCAGCAGTGCGTCATACGACGGGGAGCTGTTTTTT
>TRBV5-1|TRBJ1-2|TRBD1|NA
CASSLGQGAYGYTF
TGCGCCAGCAGCTTGGGACAGGGGGCTTATGGCTACACCTTC
>TRBV30|TRBJ2-7|NA|NA
CAGTWGPYEQYF
TGTGCCGGGACATGGGGTCCGTACGAGCAGTACTTC
>TRBV7-9|TRBJ1-4|TRBD1|few
CASSSGGALFGEKLFF
TGTGCCAGCAGCTCAGGGGGCGCTTTATTTGGTGAAAAACTGTTTTTT
>TRBV27|TRBJ2-3|NA|few
CASSLSFQADTQYF
TGTGCCAGCAGTTTAAGTTTTCAGGCAGATACGCAGTATTTT
>TRBV5-4|TRBJ2-5|NA|NA
CASSLYSGAGETQYF
TGTGCCAGCAGCTTGTATTCAGGGGCGGGGGAGACCCAGTACTTC
>TRBV12-3/TRBV12-4|TRBJ2-3|TRBD1|NA
CASSPGTERTDTQYF
TGTGCCAGCAGTCCAGGGACAGAACGGACAGATACGCAGTATTTT
>TRBV7-8|TRBJ1-5|NA|few
CASSSSRWGVPRTQHF
TGTGCCAGCAGCTCCAGTCGTTGGGGAGTCCCTAGGACCCAGCATTTT
>TRBV6-1|TRBJ1-5|NA|medium-sized
CASSGLGQNHQPQHF
TGTGCCAGCAGTGGACTTGGACAAAACCATCAGCCCCAGCATTTT
>TRBV5-1|TRBJ2-3|NA|NA
CASSLEGDGVNTQYF
TGCGCCAGCAGCTTGGAAGGGGATGGGGTGAATACGCAGTATTTT
>TRBV20-1|TRBJ1-3|NA|few
CSAKGNPGNTIYF
TGCAGTGCTAAAGGGAACCCTGGAAACACCATATATTTT
>TRBV6-5|TRBJ2-2|TRBD2|NA
CASSYSASGDTGELFF
TGTGCCAGCAGTTACTCGGCTAGCGGGGACACCGGGGAGCTGTTTTTT
>TRBV7-8|TRBJ1-5|TRBD1|few
CASSTWGQGTWGGNQPQHF
TGTGCCAGCAGCACTTGGGGACAGGGGACTTGGGGTGGCAATCAGCCCCAGCATTTT
>TRBV11-3|TRBJ1-6|NA|NA
CASSPRMDSPLHF
TGTGCCAGCAGCCCTCGTATGGATTCACCCCTCCACTTT
>TRBV12-5|TRBJ2-1|TRBD2|few
CASGLVLGGGAYNEQFF
TGTGCTAGTGGTTTGGTACTGGGCGGGGGGGCTTACAATGAGCAGTTCTTC
>TRBV6-2/TRBV6-3|TRBJ2-3|TRBD1|NA
CASGRGQGAGDTQYF
TGTGCCAGCGGACGGGGACAGGGGGCAGGAGATACGCAGTATTTT
>TRBV15|TRBJ2-3|NA|NA
CATSRDFRGTGDTQYF
TGTGCCACCAGCAGAGATTTTAGGGGGACGGGAGATACGCAGTATTTT
>TRBV20-1|TRBJ2-5|TRBD1|NA
CSATSQGAETQYF
TGCAGTGCTACATCTCAGGGGGCGGAGACCCAGTACTTC
>TRBV7-8|TRBJ1-1|NA|NA
CASSLSLNTEAFF
TGTGCCAGCAGCCTCTCCTTGAACACTGAAGCTTTCTTT
>TRBV27|TRBJ1-1|TRBD1|few
CASTLTGGITEAFF
TGTGCCAGCACCTTGACAGGGGGCATCACTGAAGCTTTCTTT
>TRBV12-3/TRBV12-4|TRBJ1-5|NA|few
CASSLSRASYSNQPQHF
TGTGCCAGCAGTTTGAGTAGAGCATCTTATAGCAATCAGCCCCAGCATTTT
>TRBV7-8|TRBJ1-1|TRBD1|NA
CASRRTGRDTEAFF
TGTGCCAGCAGAAGGACAGGGAGGGACACTGAAGCTTTCTTT
>TRBV7-8|TRBJ2-3|NA|few
CASSLAVGGRTTDTQYF
TGTGCCAGCAGCTTAGCGGTCGGGGGGCGGACCACAGATACGCAGTATTTT
>TRBV2|TRBJ2-7|NA|NA
CASTQRRPGEQYF
TGTGCCAGCACCCAAAGAAGACCGGGCGAGCAGTACTTC
>TRBV6-2/TRBV6-3|TRBJ2-7|TRBD2|NA
CASSRGSGVSYEQYF
TGTGCCAGCAGCCGCGGTAGCGGGGTCTCCTACGAGCAGTACTTC
>TRBV19|TRBJ1-1|NA|NA
CASRMTGSNTEAFF
TGTGCCAGTAGGATGACGGGATCGAACACTGAAGCTTTCTTT
>TRBV27|TRBJ1-4|NA|NA
CASSLLGRRNEKLFF
TGTGCCAGCAGTCTTCTGGGACGGCGTAATGAAAAACTGTTTTTT
>TRBV24-1|TRBJ1-2|NA|medium-sized
CATSEPTGWSGYTF
TGTGCCACCAGTGAACCAACAGGGTGGAGCGGCTACACCTTC